Shown below are 10 T cell receptor beta chains from a single sample sequenced in a study of cytomegalovirus exposure and HLA in healthy donors. PCR used 60 Vbeta primers and 13 Jbeta primers. TCRdb's table, derived via immunoSEQ multiplex PCR, lists solely in-frame clones and lacks some. The sample has some 200,000 clones; over 75% are singletons. Sequences were obtained from PBMCs. These receptors were obtained from a woman aged 25 to 39 in good health and CMV-seronegative.

This clone was detected only a few times. The gene calls are TRBV28 and TRBJ1-1, with D possibly TRBD1 on 5 matching bases. The CDR3 has 14 amino acids. The V end lost 6 bases, the J end lost 0 bases, and 11 bases lay between the germline ends. CDR1 is MDHEN and CDR2 is SYDVKM in the germline V gene. CDR3 amino acids: CASSRDLLNTEAFF. In DNA, the CDR3 is TGTGCCAGCAGCAGGGACTTACTGAACACTGAAGCTTTCTTT. Drawing the rest from reference TRBV28 and TRBJ1-1, the complete variable domain is DVKVTQSSRYLVKRTGEKVFLECVQDMDHENMFWYRQDPGLGLRLIYFSYDVKMKEKGDIPEGYSVSREKKERFSLILESASTNQTSMYLCASSRDLLNTEAFFGQGTRLTVV.

The rearrangement joins TRBV28 to TRBJ2-7; 11 bases fit TRBD2. Unmatched junction bases numbered 9, after V lost 5 bases and J lost 3 bases. The V gene's germline CDR1 is MDHEN and CDR2 SYDVKM. The CDR3 spans 16 residues. CDR3 protein: CASSPRLAGPNYEQYF. The CDR3 region has the DNA TGTGCCAGCAGTCCACGACTAGCGGGACCAAACTACGAGCAGTACTTC.

The sample holds a few counts of this clone. The V gene is TRBV5-1, the J gene TRBJ2-3, with D possibly matching TRBD1 (5 bases). Germline loops: CDR1 SGHRS, CDR2 YFSETQ. This CDR3 comprises 14 residues. Written as DNA, the CDR3 is TGCGCGACAGCGTCTGGGTGGGGCACAGATACGCAGTATTTT. It encodes CATASGWGTDTQYF.

The chain links TRBV5-1 to TRBJ1-1, with D unclear. This CDR3 spans 14 amino acids. Trimming pared 0 bases from V and 8 bases from J, leaving 14 bases between. The germline V gene has CDR1 SGHRS and CDR2 YFSETQ. In DNA, the CDR3 is TGCGCCAGCAGCTTGGCCAACGGGATCCCAGAAGCTTTCTTT. It encodes CASSLANGIPEAFF.

The chain joins TRBV30 to TRBJ1-2, with 7 bases lining up with TRBD1. The CDR3 is 13 residues long. V shed 4 bases, J shed 5 bases, and the junction held 7 bases outside the gene matches. Germline CDR1 GTSNPN, CDR2 SVGIG (reference sequence). The chain's CDR3 is CAWNRGFFYGYTF. As DNA, the CDR3 is TGTGCCTGGAACAGGGGATTCTTTTATGGCTACACCTTC.

The V call is TRBV6-5, the J call TRBJ2-7; TRBD2 matches at 8 bases. V shed 6 bases and J 5 bases; nucleotides not matched to a gene: 9. CDR1 is MNHEY and CDR2 is SVGAGI in the germline V gene. The CDR3 covers 14 residues. The CDR3 loop is CASSQRGPYNEQYF. CDR3 nucleotide sequence: TGTGCCAGCAGCCAGCGGGGGCCTTACAACGAGCAGTACTTC.

The V gene is TRBV10-3, the J gene TRBJ2-3; possible D gene TRBD2, 6 bases. Germline V gene data show CDR1 as ENHRY and CDR2 as SYGVKD. V was trimmed by 3 bases and J by 5 bases, leaving 15 bases between them. CDR3 length: 15 amino acids. CDR3 protein: CAISDSGQGLDTQYF. The CDR3 DNA follows: TGTGCCATCAGTGATAGCGGCCAGGGCCTAGATACGCAGTATTTT.

The genes are TRBV9 and TRBJ1-4, with D possibly being TRBD1 (5 bases). Per the germline V gene, CDR1 is SGDLS and CDR2 is YYNGEE. V dropped 4 bases and J dropped 7 bases, with 20 bases sitting between them. The CDR3 extends over 16 amino acids. As DNA, the CDR3 is TGTGCCAGCAGCCTTAGTTGGGGGGGGGTGGGTGAAAAACTGTTTTTT. Translated, it gives CASSLSWGGVGEKLFF.

V gene TRBV19 combines with J gene TRBJ1-3; TRBD1 matches 10 bases. Germline V gene sequence: CDR1 LNHDA, CDR2 SQIVND (reference sequence). The CDR3 consists of 17 residues. Losses at the gene ends were 3 bases for V and 0 bases for J; bases not matched to a gene: 5. The CDR3 loop is CASSIDRGPLSGNTIYF. For the CDR3, the DNA is TGTGCCAGTAGTATCGACAGGGGGCCTCTCTCTGGAAACACCATATATTTT.

This rearrangement joins TRBV19 to TRBJ2-3; TRBD2 agrees at 13 bases. CDR1 and CDR2 (germline): LNHDA, SQIVND (reference sequence). Trimming removed 6 bases from V and 4 bases from J; junction bases left unmatched: 1. This CDR3 region has 14 residues. The CDR3 nucleotides read TGTGCCAGTAGAGGACTAGCGGGGGCAGATACGCAGTATTTT. Translation gives CASRGLAGADTQYF.